This T cell receptor beta chain was captured by sequencing in a study of technical replicates of blood from several donors. The method was immunoSEQ multiplex PCR; TCRdb's version includes in-frame clones alone and lacks a portion of them. The sample holds about 71,000 clones, roughly 90% seen once. Sequenced material: PBMCs. The TCR originated in a human donor in good health. Some clones in this sample may be carry-over from other donors' samples.

CDR3: CASVDGGVTNEKLFF. The CDR3 nucleotides are TGTGCCAGTGTGGACGGCGGGGTAACTAATGAAAAACTGTTTTTT. The V gene is TRBV19, the J gene TRBJ1-4; D is uncertain. The V end lost 8 bases, the J end lost 1 base, and 14 bases lay between the germline ends. Germline V gives CDR1 LNHDA, CDR2 SQIVND (reference sequence). The CDR3 sequence is 15 residues long.